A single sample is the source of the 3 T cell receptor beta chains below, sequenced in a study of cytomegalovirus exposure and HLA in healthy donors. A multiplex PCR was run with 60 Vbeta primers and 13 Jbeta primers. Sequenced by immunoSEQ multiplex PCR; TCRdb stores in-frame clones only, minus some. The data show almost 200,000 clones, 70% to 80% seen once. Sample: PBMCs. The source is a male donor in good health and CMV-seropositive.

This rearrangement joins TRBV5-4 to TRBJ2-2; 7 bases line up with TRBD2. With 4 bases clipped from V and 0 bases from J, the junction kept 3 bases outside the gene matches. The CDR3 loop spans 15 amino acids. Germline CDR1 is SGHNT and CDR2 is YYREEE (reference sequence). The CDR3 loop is CASSKRGANTGELFF. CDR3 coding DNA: TGTGCCAGCAGCAAGCGGGGCGCGAACACCGGGGAGCTGTTTTTT.

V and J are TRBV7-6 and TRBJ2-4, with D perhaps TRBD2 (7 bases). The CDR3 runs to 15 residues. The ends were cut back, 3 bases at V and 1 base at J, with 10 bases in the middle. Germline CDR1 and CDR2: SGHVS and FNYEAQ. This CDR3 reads CASSLGGPAKNIQYF. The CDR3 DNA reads TGTGCCAGCAGCTTGGGGGGGCCGGCCAAAAACATTCAGTACTTC.

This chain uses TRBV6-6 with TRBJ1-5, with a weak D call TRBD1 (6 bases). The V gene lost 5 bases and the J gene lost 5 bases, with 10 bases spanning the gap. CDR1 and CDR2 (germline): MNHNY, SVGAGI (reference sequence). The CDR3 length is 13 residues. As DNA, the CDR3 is TGTGCCAGCAGTGCCGACAGGTATCAGCCCCAGCATTTT. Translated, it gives CASSADRYQPQHF.